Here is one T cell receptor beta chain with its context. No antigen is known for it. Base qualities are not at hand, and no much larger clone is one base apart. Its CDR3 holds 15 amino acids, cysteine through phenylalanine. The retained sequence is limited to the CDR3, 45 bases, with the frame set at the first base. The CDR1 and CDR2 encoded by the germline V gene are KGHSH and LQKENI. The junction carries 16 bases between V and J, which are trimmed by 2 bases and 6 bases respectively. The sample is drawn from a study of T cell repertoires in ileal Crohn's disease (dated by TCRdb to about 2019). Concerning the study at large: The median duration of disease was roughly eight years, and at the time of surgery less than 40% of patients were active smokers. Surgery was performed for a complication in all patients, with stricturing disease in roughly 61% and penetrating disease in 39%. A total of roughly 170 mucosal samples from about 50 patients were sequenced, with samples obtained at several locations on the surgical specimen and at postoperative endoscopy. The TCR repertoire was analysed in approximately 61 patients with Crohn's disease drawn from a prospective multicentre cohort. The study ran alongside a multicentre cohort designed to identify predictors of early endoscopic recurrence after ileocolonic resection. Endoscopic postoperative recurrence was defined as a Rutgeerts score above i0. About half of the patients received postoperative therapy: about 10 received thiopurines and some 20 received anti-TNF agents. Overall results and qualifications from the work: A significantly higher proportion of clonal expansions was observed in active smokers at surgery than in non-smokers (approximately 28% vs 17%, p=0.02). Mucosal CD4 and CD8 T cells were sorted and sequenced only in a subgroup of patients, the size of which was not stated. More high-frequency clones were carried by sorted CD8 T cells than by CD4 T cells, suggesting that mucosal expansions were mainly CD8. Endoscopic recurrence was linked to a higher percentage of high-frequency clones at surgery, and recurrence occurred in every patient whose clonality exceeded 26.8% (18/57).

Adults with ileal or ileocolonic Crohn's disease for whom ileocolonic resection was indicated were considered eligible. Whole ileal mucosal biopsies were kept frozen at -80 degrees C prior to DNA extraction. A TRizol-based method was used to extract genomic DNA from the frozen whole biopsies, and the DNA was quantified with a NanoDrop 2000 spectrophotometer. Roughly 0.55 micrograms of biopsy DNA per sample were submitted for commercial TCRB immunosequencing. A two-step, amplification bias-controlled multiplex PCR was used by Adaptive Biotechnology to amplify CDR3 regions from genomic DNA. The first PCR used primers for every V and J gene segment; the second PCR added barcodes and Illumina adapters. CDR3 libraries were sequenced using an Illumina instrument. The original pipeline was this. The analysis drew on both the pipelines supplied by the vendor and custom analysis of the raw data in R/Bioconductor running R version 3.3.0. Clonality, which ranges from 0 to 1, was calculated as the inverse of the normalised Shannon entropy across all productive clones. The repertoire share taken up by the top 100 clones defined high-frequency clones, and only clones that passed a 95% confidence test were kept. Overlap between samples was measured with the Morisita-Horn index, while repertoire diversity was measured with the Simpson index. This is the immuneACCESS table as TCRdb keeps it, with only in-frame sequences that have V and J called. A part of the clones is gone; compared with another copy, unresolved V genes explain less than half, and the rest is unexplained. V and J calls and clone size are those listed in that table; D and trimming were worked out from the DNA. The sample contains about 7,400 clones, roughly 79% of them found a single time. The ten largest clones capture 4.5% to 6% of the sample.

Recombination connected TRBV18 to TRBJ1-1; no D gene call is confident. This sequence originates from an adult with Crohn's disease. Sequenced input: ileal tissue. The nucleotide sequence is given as TGTGCCAGCTCACCAGGTTCCGACAAGTTCTCTGAAGCTTTCTTT. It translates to CASSPGSDKFSEAFF.